What follows describes a single T cell receptor beta chain. Antigen specificity is unknown. The entry originates in a study of T cell repertoires and HLA-DP antigens. The wider study: Alloreactive CD4+ T cells targeted HLA-DP on transduced HeLa.

Sequencing was performed with immunoSEQ multiplex PCR; in TCRdb, only in-frame clones are kept and a portion is missing. The sample shows about 110,000 clones, roughly 92% of them seen only once. CDR1 is MNHEY, CDR2 SVGAGI, per germline. The CDR3 has 14 residues. V lost 2 bases to trimming and J lost 2 bases; unmatched junction nucleotides: 1. This clonotype originated in a woman aged 18 to 35 in good health and CMV-seronegative. Sequencing used CD4+ T cells from PBMCs. V usage is TRBV6-5 and J usage is TRBJ2-7, with TRBD1 identical over 9 bases. CDR3 in amino acids: CASSYGTGTYEQYV. The DNA of the CDR3 is TGTGCCAGCAGTTACGGGACAGGGACCTACGAGCAGTACGTC.